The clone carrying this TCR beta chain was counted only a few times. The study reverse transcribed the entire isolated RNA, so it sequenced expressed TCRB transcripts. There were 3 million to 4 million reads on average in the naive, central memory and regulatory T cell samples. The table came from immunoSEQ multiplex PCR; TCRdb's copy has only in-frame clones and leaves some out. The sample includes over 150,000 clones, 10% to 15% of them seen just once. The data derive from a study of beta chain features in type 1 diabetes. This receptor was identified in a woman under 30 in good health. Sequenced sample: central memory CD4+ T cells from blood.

The CDR3 loop is CASSALSNRLTNYGYTF. CDR3 coding DNA: TGTGCCAGTAGTGCCCTCTCAAACAGGCTTACTAACTATGGCTACACCTTC. The chain links TRBV19 to TRBJ1-2; weak D call: TRBD1 (5 bases). The CDR3 runs 17 residues. From germline, CDR1 is LNHDA and CDR2 SQIVND (reference sequence). V gave up 5 bases and J gave up 0 bases, with 19 bases separating them.